One and the same sample provided the 28 T cell receptor beta chains below, sequenced in a study of glioma-infiltrating T cells. TCR alpha and beta CDR3 regions were amplified from RNA using iRepertoire nested multiplex PCR. TCRdb passed the multiplex PCR reads through MiXCR, listing each CDR3 protein once. The sample includes roughly 100,000 distinct CDR3 sequences, about 30% of them seen just once. Sequences were obtained from glioma tissue, nonneoplastic brain tissue, or PBMCs (not recorded which). These receptors originate from a human donor with low-grade glioma or glioblastoma, undergoing nonglioma brain surgery, or in good health (not recorded which).

This clonotype occurred a few times. This clone may be a read error of a much larger clone one base away. The chain uses TRBV7-2 and TRBJ2-3, with D tentatively TRBD1 (6 bases). This CDR3 has 14 amino acids. Trimming left V 0 bases short and J 4 bases short, with 8 bases between. From germline, CDR1 is SGHTA and CDR2 FQGNSA. The CDR3, as DNA: TGTGCCAGCAGCTTAGCGAGGGGGTCAGATACGCAGTATTTT. It specifies CASSLARGSDTQYF.

This rearrangement joins TRBV4-1 to TRBJ2-1; TRBD1 might be the D (6 bases). Per the germline V gene, CDR1 is MGHRA and CDR2 is YSYEKL. The germline V and J ends were trimmed by 3 bases and 8 bases, with 26 bases remaining between them. This CDR3 contains 18 residues. CDR3 sequence: CASSHRPPVQGAIYEQFF. The DNA for the CDR3 is TGCGCCAGCAGCCATAGACCTCCCGTACAGGGTGCGATCTATGAGCAGTTCTTC.

V is TRBV13 and J is TRBJ1-6; D remains unclear. This CDR3 contains 13 residues. Germline-derived CDR1 and CDR2 are PRHDT and FYEKMQ (reference sequence). Trimming pared 5 bases from V and 9 bases from J, leaving 11 bases between. The CDR3 DNA follows: TGTGCCAGCAGCGAGAGAAACGGTTCACCCCTCCACTTT. Translated, it gives CASSERNGSPLHF.

On this clonotype itself: One base away lies a much larger clone, so this may be a sequencing read error. The rearrangement joins TRBV29-1 to TRBJ1-5, with a possible D match to TRBD1 (6 bases). Germline CDR1 reads SQVTM; CDR2 reads ANQGSEA. V shed 7 bases and J shed 12 bases, with 13 bases lying between them. The CDR3 is 10 amino acids. CDR3 bases: TGCAGCGCCTGGACAGATAACCAGCATTTT. It yields the protein CSAWTDNQHF.

Comment on this clonotype: A read error may explain this, as a much larger clone is one base away. The chain joins TRBV4-2 to TRBJ2-3; D uncertain. CDR3 length: 15 residues. CDR1 is LGHNA, CDR2 YNFKEQ, per germline. CDR3 nucleotide sequence: TGTGCCAGCAGCCAAGACCAGGCGACCACAGATACGAAGTATTTT. It translates to CASSQDQATTDTKYF.

This clonotype was found many times. Possible read error: a much larger clone is one base away. The chain recombines TRBV6-1 with TRBJ2-5; D uncertain. The CDR3 contains 12 residues. Germline V gene sequence: CDR1 MNHNS, CDR2 SASEGT. The CDR3 DNA follows: TGTGCCAGCAGACAGACTCAAGAGACCCAGCACTTC. Protein: CASRQTQETQHF.

This clonotype was found once. This sequence joins TRBV29-1 and TRBJ2-7, with a possible D match to TRBD2 (5 bases). The CDR3 length is 14 residues. Germline CDR1 and CDR2: SQVTM and ANQGSEA. Trimming cost V 2 bases and J 0 bases, with 11 bases left between them. CDR3 DNA sequence: TGCAGCGTTGAAAGCCGGGGAAGCTCCTACGAGCAGTACTTC. Its protein product is CSVESRGSSYEQYF.

In regard to this clonotype: Since a much larger clone is just one base distant, this may be a read error. The J gene is TRBJ2-7, the V gene TRBV29-1; D is uncertain. The CDR3 has 13 amino acids. Per germline, CDR1 SQVTM and CDR2 ANQGSEA. The CDR3 DNA follows: TGCAGCGTTGATCCAGGACGAGAACCCGGGCAGCACTTC. Amino acids: CSVDPGREPGQHF.

Remarks on this clonotype: A read error may explain this, as a much larger clone is one base away. Likely a read error: the CDR3 ends without its conserved phenylalanine or tryptophan. The chain is built from TRBV20-1 and TRBJ2-1, with D perhaps matching TRBD2 (5 bases). This CDR3 comprises 15 residues. V was cut by 3 bases and J by 4 bases, with 16 bases left in between. Looked up from germline, CDR1 is DFQATT and CDR2 is SNEGSKA (reference sequence). The CDR3 region has the DNA TGCAGTGCTAGTACGGGCAGGCCGGGGTACAATGAGCAGTTCCTC. Translation gives CSASTGRPGYNEQFL.

Notes on this clonotype: The junction shows a germline mismatch at one end, possibly a read error. The chain recombines TRBV19 with TRBJ1-4, with D uncertain. This CDR3 region has 14 residues. The germline CDR1 and CDR2 sequences are LNHDA and SQIVND (reference sequence). CDR3 DNA: TGTGCCCGTAGTACCGGATTCGGAGGTGAAAAACTGTTTTTT. Amino acid sequence: CARSTGFGGEKLFF.

Of note for this clonotype: A much larger clone lies a single base off, so this may be a read error. The chain combines TRBV18 with TRBJ1-2; D gene uncertain. Germline V gene data show CDR1 as KGHSH and CDR2 as LQKENI. There are 13 residues in the CDR3. This CDR3 reads CASLPPSNYGYTF. CDR3 nucleotides: TGTGCCAGCTTACCACCTTCGAACTATGGCTACACCTTC.

The chain uses TRBV20-1 and TRBJ2-5; 10 bases agree with TRBD2. This CDR3 has 19 amino acids. The trim removed 3 bases at V and 5 bases at J, leaving 21 bases unmatched. Germline CDR1 and CDR2: DFQATT and SNEGSKA (reference sequence). CDR3 DNA: TGCAGTGCTAGCCCCCGGGAGGTGGCCCTAGCGGGGGTAGGCGAGACCCAGTACTTC. Protein: CSASPREVALAGVGETQYF.

Concerning this clonotype: One base away lies a much larger clone, so this may be a sequencing read error. The rearrangement joins TRBV7-6 to TRBJ1-3; possible D gene TRBD1, 5 bases. The CDR3 runs to 15 residues. The germline V gene has CDR1 SGHVS and CDR2 FNYEAQ. CDR3 amino acids: CASSQAPDTGNTIHF. The CDR3 DNA sequence: TGCGCCAGCAGCCAAGCGCCGGATACAGGAAACACCATACATTTT.

There are a few counts of this clonotype. The chain uses TRBV5-4 and TRBJ2-5; 8 bases are a match to TRBD1. The CDR3 runs 16 residues. CDR1 SGHNT and CDR2 YYREEE come from the germline V gene (reference sequence). The junction had 7 bases not matched to a gene; V was cut back by 3 bases and J by 0 bases. The DNA for the CDR3 is TGTGCCAGCAGCTCAAGACAGGGGCCGGACCAAGAGACCCAGTACTTC. This codes for CASSSRQGPDQETQYF.

This clonotype was observed many times. The chain carries TRBV20-1 and TRBJ2-4, with TRBD2 matching over 10 bases. Trimming removed 5 bases from V and 7 bases from J; junction bases left unmatched: 17. The CDR3 is made up of 17 amino acids. Germline V gene sequence: CDR1 DFQATT, CDR2 SNEGSKA (reference sequence). The DNA of the CDR3 is TGCAGTGCTGCCAGCGGGGGGGCCCAGTTTAGACGGAACATTCAGTACTTC. Translated: CSAASGGAQFRRNIQYF.

This clonotype was seen more than once but under ten times. The chain recombines TRBV4-3 with TRBJ1-1, with 7 nucleotides matching TRBD1. The CDR3 is made up of 15 amino acids. Germline CDR1 and CDR2: LGHNA and YSLEER. Trimming cost V 0 bases and J 2 bases; bases outside gene matches: 3. CDR3 nucleotide sequence: TGCGCCAGCAGCCAAGACAGGGGGGGTAACACTGAAGCTTTCTTT. It encodes CASSQDRGGNTEAFF.

The CDR3: CASSSGESNNSPLHF. DNA of the CDR3: TGTGCCAGCAGCTCAGGGGAATCGAATAATTCACCCCTCCACTTT. This rearrangement joins TRBV7-3 to TRBJ1-6, with D possibly matching TRBD1 (6 bases). The germline V and J ends were trimmed by 4 bases and 5 bases, with 12 bases remaining between them. From germline, CDR1 is SGHTA and CDR2 FQGTGA. This CDR3 region has 15 residues.

Note on this clonotype: At one boundary the junction diverges from the germline segment, which might be a read error. This sequence joins TRBV7-7 and TRBJ2-7; D ambiguous. Germline loops: CDR1 SSHAT, CDR2 FNYEAQ (reference sequence). The CDR3 contains 13 residues. The CDR3 region is CASSPHGTYDQYF. The CDR3 DNA reads TGTGCTAGCAGCCCACATGGAACCTACGATCAGTACTTC.

This clonotype has ten or more counts. V gene TRBV6-2 or TRBV6-3 combines with J gene TRBJ1-1; D gene ambiguous. The CDR3 extends over 14 amino acids. Germline V lookup: CDR1 MNHEY, CDR2 SVGEGT. Trimming took off 2 bases at V and 5 bases at J, with 12 bases between the two ends. CDR3 in DNA: TGTGCCAGCAGTTACGGCCCTGTAAAAACTGAAGCTTTCTTT. Its protein is CASSYGPVKTEAFF.

Turning to this clonotype: This may be a read error: a much more frequent sequence differs by one nucleotide. The CDR3 sequence is CASSTQGAERNGYTF. The CDR3 DNA sequence: TGTGCCAGCAGCACCCAGGGTGCGGAGAGGAATGGCTACACCTTC. The rearrangement joins TRBV6-1 to TRBJ1-2; a weak D match, TRBD1 (5 bases). Between the trimmed V and J ends, which lost 6 bases and 6 bases, there was a span of 20 bases. The CDR3 covers 15 residues. Germline CDR1 MNHNS, CDR2 SASEGT.

In its sample, this clonotype was seen many times. In DNA form, the CDR3 reads TGCGCCAGCAGCCAAGTATACCAAAACACTGAAGCTTTCTTT. Its translation is CASSQVYQNTEAFF. V gene TRBV4-1 combines with J gene TRBJ1-1, with D hard to call. Trimming took 1 base from V and 2 from J, leaving 8 bases between them. The CDR3 runs 14 residues. The germline V gene encodes CDR1 MGHRA and CDR2 YSYEKL.

This clonotype turned up a few times. V and J are TRBV7-2 and TRBJ2-1; 9 bases agree with TRBD1. The CDR3 has 17 amino acids. The ends lost 5 bases at V and 7 bases at J; junction bases unmatched: 15. The germline CDR1 and CDR2 sequences are SGHTA and FQGNSA. CDR3 amino acids: CASSPSNPGQGRNEQFF. As DNA, the CDR3 is TGTGCCAGCAGCCCATCAAACCCGGGACAGGGCAGGAATGAGCAGTTCTTC.

This clonotype showed up many times. The chain is built from TRBV27 and TRBJ1-5; D is unresolved. The CDR3 spans 12 residues. Per the germline V gene, CDR1 is MNHEY and CDR2 is SMNVEV (reference sequence). With 8 bases removed from V and 0 bases from J, the gap between germline ends came to 5 bases. DNA for the CDR3: TGTGCCAGCGGAGTTAGCAATCAGCCCCAGCATTTT. Translated, it gives CASGVSNQPQHF.

On this clonotype: A read error may be the cause here, since a much bigger clone is one base away. This chain links TRBV6-5 with TRBJ1-5, with D uncertain. CDR1 and CDR2 (germline): MNHEY, SVGAGI. The CDR3 length is 14 residues. The CDR3 DNA is TGTGCCAGCAGTTACCCTCTGGTTAATCAGGCCCAGCATTTT. As protein: CASSYPLVNQAQHF.

This clonotype has more than one count but fewer than ten. The V and J genes are TRBV11-2 and TRBJ2-3; TRBD2 aligns across 8 bases. The CDR3 totals 18 residues. J lost 3 bases, V lost 0 bases, and 11 bases had no gene match. Germline lookup yields CDR1 SGHAT and CDR2 FQNNGV. The DNA for the CDR3 is TGTGCCAGCAGCTTAGATAATGTAGCGGGGTCGTTTACAGATACGCAGTATTTT. Encoded protein: CASSLDNVAGSFTDTQYF.

The CDR3 sequence is CSARLYGGRKTNEKLFF. The CDR3 DNA reads TGCAGTGCTAGATTGTATGGGGGGCGAAAGACTAATGAAAAACTGTTTTTT. The V and J genes are TRBV20-1 and TRBJ1-4; perhaps TRBD1 as D (6 bases). The CDR3 spans 17 residues. Trimming took 2 bases from V and 2 from J, leaving 18 bases between them. The germline gives CDR1 DFQATT, CDR2 SNEGSKA (reference sequence).

Details on this clonotype: This may arise from a read error, as a much more abundant clone is one base away. J is TRBJ2-7 and V is TRBV20-1; 8 nucleotides align to TRBD2. J was trimmed by 6 bases and V by 6 bases; bases with no gene match: 10. The germline CDR1 and CDR2 sequences are DFQATT and SNEGSKA (reference sequence). The CDR3 length is 13 residues. The chain's CDR3 is CSARVAGYSEQYF. As DNA, the CDR3 is TGCAGTGCGCGAGTAGCGGGGTATAGCGAGCAGTACTTC.

In regard to this clonotype: One base away lies a much larger clone, so this may be a sequencing read error. The chain combines TRBV19 with TRBJ2-3; a possible D gene is TRBD1 (6 bases). Germline values: CDR1 LNHDA, CDR2 SQIVND (reference sequence). This CDR3 is 14 amino acids long. In DNA form, the CDR3 reads TGTGCCAGTAGTCCAGGACAGTTACCAGATACGCAGTGTTTT. Protein: CASSPGQLPDTQCF. The full variable domain, in which reference TRBV19 and TRBJ2-3 provide the parts outside the CDR3, is DGGITQSPKYLFRKEGQNVTLSCEQNLNHDAMYWYRQDPGQGLRLIYYSQIVNDFQKGDIAEGYSVSREKKESFPLTVTSAQKNPTAFYLCASSPGQLPDTQCFGPGTRLTVL.